This TCR beta chain emerged from a study of T-cell memory formation after mild COVID-19. Study context: TCR clusters largely stayed donor specific.

Points from the study as a whole: Clones that contracted from day 15 to 85 had balanced CD4/CD8; later expanders were CD4+ biased.

The germline V gene has CDR1 SEHNR and CDR2 FQNEAQ (reference sequence). The ends were cut back, 4 bases at V and 3 bases at J, with 19 bases in the middle. There are 16 residues in the CDR3. A word on this clonotype: Its specificity is not known.

Constant-segment primers served in 5'RACE that generated TCR alpha and TCR beta cDNA libraries bearing sample barcodes and UMIs. TCRdb re-analysed the 5' RACE reads in MiXCR, keeping a single row per CDR3 protein. The sample has some 190,000 distinct CDR3 sequences; around 16% are singletons. The rearrangement links TRBV7-9 to TRBJ2-7; TRBD1 or TRBD2 may be the D gene (5 bases each). The sequenced sample was PBMCs or a T cell subset sorted from them (not recorded which). The sequence was obtained from an adult woman who had mild COVID-19 (a few samples of this study predate the infection). Cell type and time point are not known. The CDR3 reads CASSSPGRRGNYEQYF. The CDR3 nucleotides are TGTGCCAGCAGCTCTCCGGGACGCCGGGGAAACTACGAGCAGTACTTC.